This T cell receptor (beta chain) was identified in a study of OX40 agonist ivuxolimab in advanced cancers. Study overall: Patients were given ivuxolimab, an antibody that agonizes OX40 (CD134). Eligibility rules accepted prior anti-PD-1, anti-PD-L1 or anti-CTLA-4 therapy, and approximately 40% had some. Study-level results: On average, CD8+ T cells showed a greater number of expanded clones than CD4+.

This table comes from immunoSEQ multiplex PCR, and its TCRdb copy is limited to in-frame clones, with some not included. This table holds around 70,000 clones, roughly 80% found once. This clone was counted once. No antigen is known for it. The CDR3 has 13 residues. Per germline, CDR1 SNHLY and CDR2 FYNNEI. V lost 10 bases and J 6 bases, leaving 18 bases between the germline ends. This receptor was taken from an adult with an advanced solid tumor such as melanoma, head and neck, liver or kidney cancer. The rearrangement links TRBV2 to TRBJ1-2; D ambiguous. The material sequenced was CD4+ or CD8+ T cells sorted from blood, taken in a trial of the OX40 agonist ivuxolimab. The CDR3 bases are TGTGCCAACAGCAGGAGTGGGGAGGATGGCTACACCTTC. Translation gives CANSRSGEDGYTF.